The clone carrying this T cell receptor beta chain showed up just a few times. The sample originates from a study of blood T cell repertoires in COVID-19. On the study more broadly: From the United States, Italy and Spain came samples of acute and convalescent COVID-19. T cells, B-cell-depleted T cells, or PBMCs supplied cDNA or gDNA.

The CDR3 extends over 15 amino acids. With V trimmed by 5 bases and J by 7 bases, 8 bases remained unmatched. The germline CDR1 and CDR2 sequences are SEHNR and FQNEAQ (reference sequence). The authors' processing: By means of reference gene primer amplification, nucleated cell counts were estimated. This table comes from immunoSEQ multiplex PCR, and its TCRdb copy is limited to in-frame clones, with some not included. The V and J calls and clone size come from that table; D and trimming were worked out from the DNA. Found here are under 200,000 clones, roughly 80% of them singletons; the top ten hold roughly 17%.

The sample was peripheral blood. This TCR was sampled from a man aged 60 to 75 with active or convalescent COVID-19. The J gene is TRBJ1-5, the V gene TRBV7-9; 10 bases map to TRBD1. The CDR3 loop is CASSEPGQGSQPQHF. CDR3 in DNA: TGTGCCAGCAGCGAACCGGGACAGGGGAGCCAGCCCCAGCATTTT.